This TCR beta chain is from a study of shared clonotypes between healthy human individuals. Profiling relied on immunoSEQ multiplex PCR, and the TCRdb table lists in-frame clones only, not all of them. The table includes hundreds of thousands of clones, about 76% detected once. V lost 0 bases and J 5 bases, leaving 13 bases between the germline ends. CDR3 length: 16 residues. The germline CDR1 and CDR2 sequences are LGHNA and YNFKEQ. This clone appeared a few times. This receptor was identified in a middle-aged woman in good health. Some clones in this sample may be carry-over from other donors' samples. The chain recombines TRBV4-2 with TRBJ1-4; D perhaps matches TRBD1 (5 bases). The specimen was PBMCs. CDR3 protein: CASSQDHGDGNEKLFF. In nucleotides, the CDR3 is TGTGCCAGCAGCCAAGATCATGGGGACGGGAATGAAAAACTGTTTTTT.